This paragraph covers one T cell receptor beta chain sequence. Germline loops: CDR1 SGHTA, CDR2 FQGNSA. The CDR3 covers 17 residues. Between the trimmed V and J ends, which lost 2 bases and 0 bases, there was a span of 16 bases. The source of the sample is a study of cytomegalovirus exposure and HLA in healthy donors. Vbeta (60) and Jbeta (13) primers were used in the PCR. Data came from immunoSEQ multiplex PCR; TCRdb stores just in-frame clones and leaves some out. The sample shows fewer than 130,000 clones, 74% of them seen only once. The material sequenced was PBMCs. The chain combines TRBV7-2 with TRBJ1-2, with TRBD1 as a possible D gene (6 bases). This TCR came from a man aged 50-60 years in good health and CMV-seropositive. In nucleotides, the CDR3 is TGTGCCAGCAGCTTACGAGGGGGATCCACAGCTAACTATGGCTACACCTTC. Translation: CASSLRGGSTANYGYTF.